A single sample is the source of the 29 T cell receptor beta chains below, sequenced in a study of T cell clonotyping in hematopoietic cell transplantation. Clones were read by immunoSEQ multiplex PCR, and TCRdb kept only the in-frame ones, dropping some. The sample yields around 9,700 clones, around nine tenths seen once. This specimen was PBMCs, taken 180 days after allogeneic stem cell transplant. These receptors were collected from a male patient aged 55-69 years who had an allogeneic stem cell transplant from an unrelated donor, so the T cells may come from the graft donor. Some clones in this sample may be carry-over from other donors' samples.

The V and J genes are TRBV7-9 and TRBJ1-2; D not resolved. V gave up 2 bases and J gave up 8 bases, with 9 bases separating them. This CDR3 is 12 amino acids long. Germline V lookup: CDR1 SEHNR, CDR2 FQNEAQ (reference sequence). The CDR3 coding sequence is TGTGCCAGCAGCTTAAAAGGGATCGGCTACACCTTC. It specifies CASSLKGIGYTF.

This clone appeared a single time. The chain employs TRBV7-9 and TRBJ2-7; TRBD1 matches at 7 bases. Germline V gene data show CDR1 as SEHNR and CDR2 as FQNEAQ (reference sequence). V lost 5 bases, J lost 6 bases, and 13 bases stayed unmatched. The CDR3 is 15 residues long. CDR3 region: CASSESGTAPSEQYF. CDR3 nucleotides: TGTGCCAGCAGCGAATCCGGGACAGCCCCTAGCGAGCAGTACTTC.

This clone has just one count. The chain employs TRBV7-9 and TRBJ2-7; D gene uncertain. Deletions cut 0 bases from V and 2 bases from J, with 14 bases between. Per the germline V gene, CDR1 is SEHNR and CDR2 is FQNEAQ (reference sequence). The CDR3 consists of 16 residues. DNA for the CDR3: TGTGCCAGCAGCTTAGCAACGGCAGCAAAAACCTACGAGCAGTACTTC. As protein: CASSLATAAKTYEQYF.

The chain links TRBV5-6 to TRBJ1-1; tentative D call: TRBD1 (5 bases). Germline V gene data show CDR1 as SGHDT and CDR2 as YYEEEE. The CDR3 length is 14 residues. Trimming cost V 0 bases and J 5 bases, with 11 bases left between them. CDR3: CASSLVGRVTEAFF. The CDR3 region has the DNA TGTGCCAGCAGCTTGGTGGGGCGGGTTACTGAAGCTTTCTTT. The complete variable domain, with remaining parts taken from reference TRBV5-6 and TRBJ1-1, reads DAGVTQSPTHLIKTRGQQVTLRCSPKSGHDTVSWYQQALGQGPQFIFQYYEEEERQRGNFPDRFSGHQFPNYSSELNVNALLLGDSALYLCASSLVGRVTEAFFGQGTRLTVV.

This chain uses TRBV5-1 with TRBJ1-1; D remains ambiguous. The CDR3 is 14 amino acids. Germline V lookup: CDR1 SGHRS, CDR2 YFSETQ. The germline V and J ends were trimmed by 4 bases and 1 base, with 11 bases remaining between them. Here the CDR3 DNA reads TGCGCCAGCAGCCTGTCCTCTTGGAACACTGAAGCTTTCTTT. Translation: CASSLSSWNTEAFF.

Only one count was recorded for this clone. The V and J genes are TRBV5-1 and TRBJ1-6; no clear D gene. Germline-derived CDR1 and CDR2 are SGHRS and YFSETQ. The CDR3 runs 16 residues. V lost 0 bases and J lost 6, with 13 bases in between. The CDR3 protein is CASSLGAGRTNSPLHF. The CDR3 bases are TGCGCCAGCAGCTTGGGCGCAGGAAGAACTAATTCACCCCTCCACTTT.

V and J are TRBV9 and TRBJ1-1, with TRBD1 identical over 8 bases. There are 15 residues in the CDR3. Unmatched junction bases numbered 13, after V lost 4 bases and J lost 8 bases. Germline V CDR1 and CDR2: SGDLS, YYNGEE. The chain's CDR3 is CASSSGQVTNSEAFF. CDR3 in DNA: TGTGCCAGCAGCTCGGGACAGGTGACCAACTCGGAAGCTTTCTTT.

V gene TRBV2 combines with J gene TRBJ2-7; a weak D match, TRBD2 (7 bases). The germline gives CDR1 SNHLY, CDR2 FYNNEI. The CDR3 is 14 amino acids. Trimming took off 4 bases at V and 0 bases at J, with 10 bases between the two ends. Here the CDR3 DNA reads TGTGCCAGCAGTGTGGGAGGGGGCTCCTACGAGCAGTACTTC. It codes for CASSVGGGSYEQYF.

J is TRBJ1-1 and V is TRBV7-9, with TRBD1 identical over 7 bases. Trimming at V came to 4 bases and at J to 0 bases, leaving 11 bases not matched to a gene. The CDR3 has 17 residues. Germline loops: CDR1 SEHNR, CDR2 FQNEAQ (reference sequence). DNA for the CDR3: TGTGCCAGCAGCTCGCTCCTCCGGGACAGCATGAACACTGAAGCTTTCTTT. Its protein product is CASSSLLRDSMNTEAFF. Based on the CDR3 plus reference TRBV7-9 and TRBJ1-1, the full variable domain is DTGVSQNPRHKITKRGQNVTFRCDPISEHNRLYWYRQTLGQGPEFLTYFQNEAQLEKSRLLSDRFSAERPKGSFSTLEIQRTEQGDSAMYLCASSSLLRDSMNTEAFFGQGTRLTVV.

The chain couples TRBV2 to TRBJ2-7; D not certain. Per the germline V gene, CDR1 is SNHLY and CDR2 is FYNNEI. The CDR3 is 12 amino acids. The ends were cut back, 1 base at V and 3 bases at J, with 4 bases in the middle. In DNA, the CDR3 is TGTGCCAGCAGTGAAGTCAACTACGAGCAGTACTTC. The encoded protein is CASSEVNYEQYF.

The count of this clone is one. The CDR3 reads CASNVGGGGTEAFF. CDR3 bases: TGCGCCAGCAACGTGGGGGGCGGTGGGACTGAAGCTTTCTTT. The rearrangement uses TRBV5-1 and TRBJ1-1, with D possibly TRBD1 on 6 matching bases. The CDR3 length is 14 residues. The ends were cut back, 6 bases at V and 5 bases at J, with 17 bases in the middle. Germline loops: CDR1 SGHRS, CDR2 YFSETQ.

This sequence joins TRBV2 and TRBJ1-6; D gene uncertain. CDR3 length: 14 amino acids. In germline, CDR1 is SNHLY, CDR2 FYNNEI. Trimming left V 7 bases short and J 6 bases short, with 13 bases between. In DNA form, the CDR3 reads TGTGCCAGCAATCCTTACAGCAGTAATTCACCCCTCCACTTT. Its protein is CASNPYSSNSPLHF.

The chain carries TRBV7-3 and TRBJ2-1, with D maybe TRBD2 (5 bases). Germline-derived CDR1 and CDR2 are SGHTA and FQGTGA. The CDR3 spans 13 residues. The ends were cut back, 0 bases at V and 8 bases at J, with 8 bases in the middle. The CDR3 nucleotides are TGTGCCAGCAGCTTAACACGGGAACATGAGCAGTTCTTC. As protein: CASSLTREHEQFF.

The V and J genes are TRBV11-2 and TRBJ1-1; D is uncertain. Trimming removed 5 bases at V and 7 bases at J, with 11 bases between. Germline V lookup: CDR1 SGHAT, CDR2 FQNNGV. This CDR3 comprises 12 residues. CDR3 residues: CASSHPAGEAFF. In DNA, the CDR3 is TGTGCCAGCAGCCATCCCGCAGGTGAAGCTTTCTTT.

The chain is built from TRBV2 and TRBJ1-6; 9 nucleotides align to TRBD1. This CDR3 comprises 17 residues. The germline V gene has CDR1 SNHLY and CDR2 FYNNEI. Trimming removed 5 bases from V and 10 bases from J; junction bases left unmatched: 15. For the CDR3, the DNA is TGTGCCAGCAGTCTAAGAATGCCGGGACAGGGTATGTCACCCCTCCACTTT. Translated: CASSLRMPGQGMSPLHF.

This chain uses TRBV7-2 with TRBJ1-2; 7 bases line up with TRBD1. This CDR3 contains 16 residues. Per germline, CDR1 SGHTA and CDR2 FQGNSA. V trimming: 1 base; J trimming: 1 base; junction bases outside the gene matches: 6. This chain's CDR3 is CASSLERGQGNYGYTF. The CDR3 nucleotides read TGTGCCAGCAGCTTAGAGAGGGGGCAGGGTAACTATGGCTACACCTTC.

The gene calls are TRBV2 and TRBJ2-1; the D is unclear. The CDR3 sequence is 17 residues long. Trimming took off 8 bases at V and 0 bases at J, with 20 bases between the two ends. Germline CDR1 SNHLY, CDR2 FYNNEI. Here the CDR3 reads CASGPPARLNSYNEQFF. The CDR3 DNA follows: TGTGCCAGCGGCCCTCCCGCCCGTCTTAACTCCTACAATGAGCAGTTCTTC.

The chain recombines TRBV4-3 with TRBJ2-7, with D uncertain. Germline assignment: CDR1 LGHNA and CDR2 YSLEER. V was shortened by 0 bases and J by 4 bases, with 13 bases between the two germline ends. This CDR3 has 15 amino acids. The CDR3 region is CASSQDLSGGYEQYF. The CDR3 nucleotides are TGCGCCAGCAGCCAAGATCTTTCCGGCGGTTACGAGCAGTACTTC.

This clone was seen only a few times. The chain couples TRBV7-2 to TRBJ1-4; the D gene is possibly TRBD1 (6 bases). Trimming shortened V by 4 bases and J by 8 bases, and 14 bases separated the two germline ends. The CDR3 length is 14 residues. Looked up from germline, CDR1 is SGHTA and CDR2 is FQGNSA. CDR3 amino acids: CASSSQGSGEKLFF. The CDR3 coding sequence is TGTGCCAGCAGCTCTCAGGGGAGTGGGGAAAAACTGTTTTTT.

This clone was observed once. The chain links TRBV7-2 to TRBJ2-2, with D perhaps matching TRBD1 (6 bases). Looked up from germline, CDR1 is SGHTA and CDR2 is FQGNSA. CDR3 size: 15 residues. V dropped 0 bases and J dropped 3 bases, with 8 bases sitting between them. This CDR3 reads CASSLAGGDTGELFF. CDR3 nucleotides: TGTGCCAGCAGCTTAGCTGGGGGCGACACCGGGGAGCTGTTTTTT.

The rearrangement links TRBV5-6 to TRBJ2-5, with D perhaps TRBD1 or TRBD2 (6 bases each). Germline loops: CDR1 SGHDT, CDR2 YYEEEE. Trimming took off 4 bases at V and 0 bases at J, with 19 bases between the two ends. This CDR3 is built from 17 residues. The CDR3 is CASSPEGGMGYQETQYF. DNA of the CDR3: TGTGCCAGCAGCCCGGAGGGGGGTATGGGGTACCAAGAGACCCAGTACTTC.

V gene TRBV29-1 combines with J gene TRBJ1-5; a weak D match, TRBD1 (5 bases). This CDR3 has 12 amino acids. Germline V lookup: CDR1 SQVTM, CDR2 ANQGSEA. V lost 4 bases to trimming and J lost 5 bases, with 9 bases between them. The CDR3 sequence: CSVAGLDQPQHF. The DNA for the CDR3 is TGCAGCGTTGCAGGGCTGGATCAGCCCCAGCATTTT.

The J gene is TRBJ2-7, the V gene TRBV6-1; D unresolved. This CDR3 region has 12 residues. Germline CDR1 is MNHNS and CDR2 is SASEGT. Between the trimmed V and J ends, which lost 6 bases and 2 bases, there was a span of 8 bases. CDR3 DNA: TGTGCCAGCAGGGAAACAGCCTACGAGCAGTACTTC. Residues: CASRETAYEQYF.

The gene calls are TRBV10-3 and TRBJ1-6, with D tentatively TRBD1 (5 bases). Germline CDR1 and CDR2: ENHRY and SYGVKD. The CDR3 loop spans 13 amino acids. V lost 5 bases and J 7 bases, leaving 9 bases between the germline ends. The CDR3 reads CAISWDQNSPLHF. CDR3 bases: TGTGCCATCAGTTGGGACCAAAATTCACCCCTCCACTTT.

The rearrangement links TRBV29-1 to TRBJ2-1; TRBD1 is a possible D gene (8 bases). The CDR3 length is 14 residues. V dropped 8 bases and J dropped 6 bases, with 20 bases sitting between them. Germline CDR1 reads SQVTM; CDR2 reads ANQGSEA. The CDR3 spells CSIAGQGGGNEQFF. The DNA for the CDR3 is TGCAGCATAGCCGGACAGGGAGGGGGCAATGAGCAGTTCTTC.

The V call is TRBV4-3, the J call TRBJ2-5, with 10 positions matching TRBD2. The CDR3 sequence is 17 residues long. Per the germline V gene, CDR1 is LGHNA and CDR2 is YSLEER. Trimming at V came to 1 base and at J to 5 bases, leaving 10 bases not matched to a gene. This chain's CDR3 is CASSQARFSGGWETQYF. DNA of the CDR3: TGCGCCAGCAGCCAAGCCAGATTTAGCGGGGGGTGGGAGACCCAGTACTTC.

The chain couples TRBV9 to TRBJ2-3, with unresolved D. V dropped 2 bases and J dropped 3 bases, with 7 bases sitting between them. The CDR3 contains 13 residues. Germline V gene sequence: CDR1 SGDLS, CDR2 YYNGEE. CDR3: CASSVRPTDTQYF. CDR3 nucleotide sequence: TGTGCCAGCAGCGTCCGCCCGACAGATACGCAGTATTTT.

V and J are TRBV27 and TRBJ2-3, with D unclear. The CDR3 loop spans 15 amino acids. Trimming cost V 6 bases and J 1 base, with 14 bases left between them. Germline-derived CDR1 and CDR2 are MNHEY and SMNVEV (reference sequence). CDR3 nucleotide sequence: TGTGCCAGCAGCCAAACCCCATATGGCACAGATACGCAGTATTTT. It is translated as CASSQTPYGTDTQYF.

This rearrangement joins TRBV5-1 to TRBJ2-5, with D tentatively TRBD2 (5 bases). The CDR3 spans 15 residues. The V gene's germline CDR1 is SGHRS and CDR2 YFSETQ. The V and J ends lost 0 bases and 2 bases respectively, with 11 bases between them. CDR3 in amino acids: CASSLGRVGQETQYF. The CDR3 nucleotides read TGCGCCAGCAGCTTGGGGCGGGTCGGACAAGAGACCCAGTACTTC.